The 5 T cell receptor beta chains given below trace back to one sample, sequenced in a study of cytomegalovirus exposure and HLA in healthy donors. Sequencing used immunoSEQ multiplex PCR; TCRdb keeps in-frame clones, though not all of them. The table includes around 60,000 clones, 80% to 95% detected once. Input material: PBMCs. All receptors come from a man between 18 and 29 years old in good health and CMV-seronegative.

The V call is TRBV5-4, the J call TRBJ2-1; D call uncertain. The CDR3 is 13 residues long. V lost 0 bases and J 7 bases, leaving 8 bases between the germline ends. The V gene's germline CDR1 is SGHNT and CDR2 YYREEE (reference sequence). CDR3 sequence reads: CASSLDWRNEQFF. Written as DNA, the CDR3 is TGTGCCAGCAGCTTGGACTGGAGAAATGAGCAGTTCTTC.

V and J are TRBV11-2 and TRBJ1-1, with unresolved D. CDR1 is SGHAT, CDR2 FQNNGV, per germline. The length of the CDR3 is 12 residues. V lost 5 bases, J lost 5 bases, and 9 bases lay in between. The CDR3 here is CASSPAGTEAFF. The CDR3 region has the DNA TGTGCCAGCAGCCCCGCGGGGACTGAAGCTTTCTTT.

The CDR3 nucleotides read TGTGCCAGCAGCGTTTCAGGGGGCGTCGATACGCAGTATTTT. This gives the protein CASSVSGGVDTQYF. This chain joins TRBV9 and TRBJ2-3; 8 bases align to TRBD1. The CDR3 is 14 residues long. V lost 2 bases and J lost 6; bases outside the gene matches: 5. The germline gives CDR1 SGDLS, CDR2 YYNGEE.

This clone was seen more than once but under ten times. The chain carries TRBV6-4 and TRBJ2-3, with D perhaps TRBD2 (6 bases). The CDR3 consists of 14 residues. Germline V gene sequence: CDR1 MRHNA, CDR2 SNTAGT. Trimming took off 5 bases at V and 0 bases at J, with 9 bases between the two ends. The CDR3 here is CASSSSASTDTQYF. In DNA, the CDR3 is TGTGCCAGCAGTTCTAGCGCTAGCACAGATACGCAGTATTTT.

This rearrangement joins TRBV7-9 to TRBJ2-3, with 8 bases lining up with TRBD1. The CDR3 covers 12 residues. The germline gives CDR1 SEHNR, CDR2 FQNEAQ (reference sequence). J was trimmed by 13 bases and V by 3 bases; bases with no gene match: 6. The chain's CDR3 is CASSFETGDKYF. The CDR3 nucleotides read TGTGCCAGCAGCTTTGAGACAGGGGACAAGTATTTT.